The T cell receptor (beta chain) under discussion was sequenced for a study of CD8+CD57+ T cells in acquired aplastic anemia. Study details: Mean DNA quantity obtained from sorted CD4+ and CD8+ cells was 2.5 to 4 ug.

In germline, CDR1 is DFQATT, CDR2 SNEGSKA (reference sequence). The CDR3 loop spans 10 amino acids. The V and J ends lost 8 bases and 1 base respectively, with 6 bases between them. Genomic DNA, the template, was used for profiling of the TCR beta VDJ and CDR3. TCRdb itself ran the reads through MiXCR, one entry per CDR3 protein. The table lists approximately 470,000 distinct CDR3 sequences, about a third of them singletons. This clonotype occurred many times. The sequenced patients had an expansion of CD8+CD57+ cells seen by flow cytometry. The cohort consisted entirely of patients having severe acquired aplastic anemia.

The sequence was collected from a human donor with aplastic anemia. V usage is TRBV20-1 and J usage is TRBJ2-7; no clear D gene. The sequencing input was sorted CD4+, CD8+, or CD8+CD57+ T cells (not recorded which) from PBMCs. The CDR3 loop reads CSTGSYEQYF. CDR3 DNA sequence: TGCAGTACTGGGTCCTACGAGCAGTACTTC.